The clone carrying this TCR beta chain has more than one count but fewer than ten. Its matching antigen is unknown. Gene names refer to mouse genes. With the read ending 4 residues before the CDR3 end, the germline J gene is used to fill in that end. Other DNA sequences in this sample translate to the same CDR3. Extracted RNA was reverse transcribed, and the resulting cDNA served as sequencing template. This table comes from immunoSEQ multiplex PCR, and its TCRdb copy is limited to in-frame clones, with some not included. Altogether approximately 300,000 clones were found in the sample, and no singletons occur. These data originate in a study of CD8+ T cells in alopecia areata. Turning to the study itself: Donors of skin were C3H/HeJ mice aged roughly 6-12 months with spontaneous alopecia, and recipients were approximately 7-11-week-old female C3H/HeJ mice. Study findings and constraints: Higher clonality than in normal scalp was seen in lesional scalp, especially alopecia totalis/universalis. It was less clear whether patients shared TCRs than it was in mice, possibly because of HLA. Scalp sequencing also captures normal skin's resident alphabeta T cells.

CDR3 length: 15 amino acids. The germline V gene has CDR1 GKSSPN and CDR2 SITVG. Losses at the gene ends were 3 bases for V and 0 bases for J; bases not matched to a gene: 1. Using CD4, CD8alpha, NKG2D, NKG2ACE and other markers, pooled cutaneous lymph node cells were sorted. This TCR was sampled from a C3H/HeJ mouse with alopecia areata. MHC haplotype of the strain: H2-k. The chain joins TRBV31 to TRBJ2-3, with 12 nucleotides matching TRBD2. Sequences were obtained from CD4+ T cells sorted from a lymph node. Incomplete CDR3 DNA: TGTGCCTGGAGAGGACTGGGGGGGAGTGCAGAA. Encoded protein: CAWRGLGGSAE. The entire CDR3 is CAWRGLGGSAETLYF.